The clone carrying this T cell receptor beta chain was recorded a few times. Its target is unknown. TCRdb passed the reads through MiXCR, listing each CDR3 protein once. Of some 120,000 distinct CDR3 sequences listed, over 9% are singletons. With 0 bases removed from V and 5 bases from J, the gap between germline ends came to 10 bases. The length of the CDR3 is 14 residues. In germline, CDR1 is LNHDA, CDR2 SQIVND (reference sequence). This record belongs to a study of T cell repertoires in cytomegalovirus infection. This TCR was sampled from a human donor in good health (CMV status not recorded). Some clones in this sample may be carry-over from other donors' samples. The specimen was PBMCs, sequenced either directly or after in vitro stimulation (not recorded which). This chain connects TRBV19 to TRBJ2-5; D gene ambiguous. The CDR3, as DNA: TGTGCCAGTAGTATAGATCTGGGCAGGGAGACCCAGTACTTC. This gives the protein CASSIDLGRETQYF.